These 22 T cell receptor beta chains originate from one sample sequenced in a study of response to subunit inactivated influenza vaccine. A single record per CDR3 protein comes from TCRdb applying MiXCR to the RT-PCR reads. The sample records roughly 500,000 distinct CDR3 sequences, under 25% being singletons. The same data also went into a second study, on T cells expressing NK-cell markers. That source adds: 5'RACE template switching with UMIs produced the TCR beta cDNA.

The sample in question was CD4+ T cells sorted from PBMCs, obtained 12 days after vaccination. The receptors derive from a man between 50 and 59 years old who received an inactivated influenza vaccine.

This chain joins TRBV29-1 and TRBJ1-2; no clear D. V was pared by 7 bases and J by 1 base, with 16 bases between. The germline CDR1 and CDR2 sequences are SQVTM and ANQGSEA. CDR3 length: 14 amino acids. CDR3 in amino acids: CSARPSGFNYGYTF. CDR3 DNA sequence: TGCAGCGCCAGACCCTCGGGGTTTAACTATGGCTACACCTTC.

This clonotype was found a few times. The chain recombines TRBV2 with TRBJ2-7, with 8 bases that match TRBD2. The germline CDR1 and CDR2 sequences are SNHLY and FYNNEI. The trim removed 6 bases at V and 6 bases at J, leaving 10 bases unmatched. The CDR3 is made up of 14 amino acids. CDR3 DNA sequence: TGTGCCAGCAGCACTCAAAGGACTAGCTCCGAGCAGTACTTC. This codes for CASSTQRTSSEQYF.

This chain links TRBV20-1 with TRBJ2-3, with D possibly matching TRBD1 (7 bases). Trimming took off 4 bases at V and 4 bases at J, with 24 bases between the two ends. The CDR3 contains 17 residues. Germline-derived CDR1 and CDR2 are DFQATT and SNEGSKA (reference sequence). CDR3 protein: CSAKGDWRGRASDTQYF. The CDR3 DNA is TGCAGTGCTAAGGGAGACTGGAGGGGGCGCGCGTCAGATACGCAGTATTTT.

The chain carries TRBV6-5 and TRBJ1-2, with no clear D. There are 16 residues in the CDR3. With 1 base removed from V and 0 bases from J, the gap between germline ends came to 12 bases. Germline values: CDR1 MNHEY, CDR2 SVGAGI. In DNA, the CDR3 is TGTGCCAGCAGTTACTTTGGTCAGACCTCTAACTATGGCTACACCTTC. Its protein is CASSYFGQTSNYGYTF.

Ten or more counts support this clonotype. The chain has TRBV7-9 and TRBJ2-5, with D perhaps matching TRBD2 (6 bases). Germline V lookup: CDR1 SEHNR, CDR2 FQNEAQ (reference sequence). V was cut by 2 bases and J by 2 bases, with 9 bases left in between. The CDR3 loop spans 14 amino acids. CDR3 coding DNA: TGTGCCAGCAGCTTATCGGGAGCACAAGAGACCCAGTACTTC. Translating it yields CASSLSGAQETQYF.

This sequence joins TRBV13 and TRBJ2-3; a weak D match, TRBD1 (6 bases). Trimming took off 5 bases at V and 0 bases at J, with 15 bases between the two ends. The CDR3 sequence is 16 residues long. Germline CDR1 and CDR2: PRHDT and FYEKMQ (reference sequence). The CDR3 DNA is TGTGCCAGCAGCCAAACAGGGAAACCTAGCACAGATACGCAGTATTTT. Translated, it gives CASSQTGKPSTDTQYF.

This rearrangement joins TRBV20-1 to TRBJ2-3, with TRBD1 matching over 10 bases. The V gene's germline CDR1 is DFQATT and CDR2 SNEGSKA (reference sequence). After removal of 6 bases from V and 6 bases from J, the junction contained 9 bases not matched to a gene. The CDR3 is 14 residues long. In DNA form, the CDR3 reads TGCAGTGCAACCGGCGGGACAGGGGAGGATACGCAGTATTTT. Residues: CSATGGTGEDTQYF.

This clonotype has a count of ten or more. CDR3 protein: CSVGTSGALGDTQYF. The CDR3 bases are TGCAGCGTTGGGACTAGCGGAGCCCTGGGAGATACGCAGTATTTT. The gene calls are TRBV29-1 and TRBJ2-3, with 10 bases lining up with TRBD2. The CDR3 length is 15 residues. CDR1 and CDR2 (germline): SQVTM, ANQGSEA. V was clipped by 4 bases and J by 5 bases; unmatched bases: 9.

This clonotype was recorded at least ten times. The chain uses TRBV5-1 and TRBJ2-7; TRBD2 agrees at 11 bases. V gave up 0 bases and J gave up 7 bases; unmatched junction bases: 12. CDR3 length: 17 amino acids. Germline V gene sequence: CDR1 SGHRS, CDR2 YFSETQ. CDR3 nucleotides: TGCGCCAGCAGCTTGGCCAATCTACTAGCGGGAGAGACGGAGCAGTACTTC. Its protein product is CASSLANLLAGETEQYF.

This clonotype appeared a few times. The J gene is TRBJ1-3, the V gene TRBV18, with a weak D call TRBD1 (5 bases). The V end lost 0 bases, the J end lost 0 bases, and 12 bases lay between the germline ends. Looked up from germline, CDR1 is KGHSH and CDR2 is LQKENI. This CDR3 region has 17 residues. The CDR3 DNA is TGTGCCAGCTCACCACCGATGGCGGGGCTCTCTGGAAACACCATATATTTT. Translation gives CASSPPMAGLSGNTIYF.

The chain recombines TRBV6-1 with TRBJ2-7; no reliable D call. Germline V CDR1 and CDR2: MNHNS, SASEGT. The CDR3 length is 14 residues. V gave up 6 bases and J gave up 1 base, with 13 bases separating them. The CDR3 sequence: CASSQAGVSYEQYF. The CDR3 DNA follows: TGTGCCAGCAGCCAGGCAGGCGTTTCCTACGAGCAGTACTTC.

The chain recombines TRBV20-1 with TRBJ2-1, with D maybe TRBD2 (6 bases). CDR1 DFQATT and CDR2 SNEGSKA come from the germline V gene (reference sequence). Trimming took off 6 bases at V and 4 bases at J, with 16 bases between the two ends. CDR3 length: 14 amino acids. The CDR3 DNA reads as TGCAGTGCGACCGGGACTGAATATTACAATGAGCAGTTCTTC. Translation: CSATGTEYYNEQFF.

This chain uses TRBV15 with TRBJ2-5, with D unclear. CDR3 length equals 15 residues. CDR1 and CDR2 from the germline V gene are LNHNV and YYDKDF (reference sequence). V shed 1 base and J shed 2 bases, with 11 bases lying between them. The CDR3 sequence: CATSRAKGLQETQYF. The DNA for the CDR3 is TGTGCCACCAGCAGAGCGAAAGGCCTGCAAGAGACCCAGTACTTC. Using reference TRBV15 and TRBJ2-5 for the parts outside the CDR3, the full variable domain is DAMVIQNPRYQVTQFGKPVTLSCSQTLNHNVMYWYQQKSSQAPKLLFHYYDKDFNNEADTPDNFQSRRPNTSFCFLDIRSPGLGDTAMYLCATSRAKGLQETQYFGPGTRLLVL.

This clonotype was detected only a few times. The CDR3 is CASSAAGWTEAFF. The CDR3 region has the DNA TGTGCCAGCAGCGCCGCAGGGTGGACTGAAGCTTTCTTT. The chain combines TRBV9 with TRBJ1-1; perhaps TRBD1 as D (5 bases). Trimming removed 3 bases at V and 5 bases at J, with 11 bases between. The CDR3 is 13 residues long. Germline-derived CDR1 and CDR2 are SGDLS and YYNGEE. The variable domain in full, completed from reference TRBV9 and TRBJ1-1, reads DSGVTQTPKHLITATGQRVTLRCSPRSGDLSVYWYQQSLDQGLQFLIQYYNGEERAKGNILERFSAQQFPDLHSELNLSSLELGDSALYFCASSAAGWTEAFFGQGTRLTVV.

This clonotype was observed a handful of times. This sequence joins TRBV12-3 or TRBV12-4 and TRBJ2-7; a possible D gene is TRBD1 (5 bases). With 7 bases removed from V and 0 bases from J, the gap between germline ends came to 10 bases. CDR3 length: 13 amino acids. CDR3 nucleotides: TGTGCCAGCACTACAGGAAACTCCTACGAGCAGTACTTC. It translates to CASTTGNSYEQYF.

This chain links TRBV6-2 or TRBV6-3 with TRBJ2-3, with D maybe TRBD1 (5 bases). Germline CDR1 reads MNHEY; CDR2 reads SVGEGT. There are 14 residues in the CDR3. V lost 7 bases to trimming and J lost 6 bases, with 17 bases between them. The DNA for the CDR3 is TGTGCCAGCAAACAGGACACGGCCCCGGATACGCAGTATTTT. Protein sequence: CASKQDTAPDTQYF.

This clonotype showed up just a few times. The rearrangement joins TRBV3-1 to TRBJ2-2; possible D gene TRBD1, 6 bases. Germline CDR1 LGHDT, CDR2 YNNKEL (reference sequence). The germline V and J ends were trimmed by 3 bases and 0 bases, with 11 bases remaining between them. CDR3 length equals 16 residues. Written as DNA, the CDR3 is TGTGCCAGCAGCCATTCCGGGACAACGAACACCGGGGAGCTGTTTTTT. This encodes CASSHSGTTNTGELFF.

The chain joins TRBV18 to TRBJ2-6; D is perhaps TRBD1 (5 bases). This CDR3 is built from 19 residues. CDR1 and CDR2 from the germline V gene are KGHSH and LQKENI. Trimming pared 2 bases from V and 0 bases from J, leaving 17 bases between. The CDR3 DNA is TGTGCCAGCTCACCAGGGGCAACAGATCGTTCCTCTGGGGCCAACGTCCTGACTTTC. Translation: CASSPGATDRSSGANVLTF.

Only a few counts were recorded for this clonotype. V gene TRBV24-1 combines with J gene TRBJ2-2; D might be TRBD2 (6 bases). Trimming left V 3 bases short and J 5 bases short, with 12 bases between. Germline CDR1 and CDR2: KGHDR and SFDVKD. The CDR3 has 15 amino acids. The CDR3 region is CATSDPGTLTGELFF. The CDR3 nucleotides are TGTGCCACCAGTGATCCCGGGACTTTAACCGGGGAGCTGTTTTTT.

This clonotype came up once. The chain joins TRBV6-2 or TRBV6-3 to TRBJ1-2; 7 nucleotides align to TRBD1. V shed 5 bases, J shed 2 bases, and the junction held 5 bases outside the gene matches. The CDR3 contains 14 residues. Germline assignment: CDR1 MNHEY and CDR2 SVGEGT. CDR3 sequence: CASSLTGQNYGYTF. In nucleotides, the CDR3 is TGTGCCAGCAGTCTGACGGGACAGAACTATGGCTACACCTTC.

V gene TRBV20-1 combines with J gene TRBJ2-7; no clear D gene. The CDR3 is 13 amino acids. Germline loops: CDR1 DFQATT, CDR2 SNEGSKA (reference sequence). Trimming removed 6 bases from V and 0 bases from J, with 12 bases in between. This CDR3 reads CSAPDWSSYEQYF. CDR3 DNA sequence: TGCAGTGCCCCAGACTGGAGCTCCTACGAGCAGTACTTC.

The chain uses TRBV29-1 and TRBJ2-3; TRBD2 is a possible D gene (7 bases). Looked up from germline, CDR1 is SQVTM and CDR2 is ANQGSEA. Trimming took off 2 bases at V and 6 bases at J, with 18 bases between the two ends. The CDR3 spans 15 residues. In DNA form, the CDR3 reads TGCAGCGTTGAATGGGGGGGCCACGACGGGGATACGCAGTATTTT. Residues: CSVEWGGHDGDTQYF.